This T cell receptor (beta chain) was identified in a study of cytomegalovirus exposure and HLA in healthy donors. Study-level findings and limits: Despite most TCR sequences being rare, some public TCRs occurred in many donors. Presence/absence comparisons presumed near-even sequencing depth among donors. In a later analysis, TCR beta V- and J-gene trimming showed a link to a missense DCLRE1C variant.

The CDR3 totals 15 residues. Germline CDR1 SGDLS, CDR2 YYNGEE. V was pared by 4 bases and J by 7 bases, with 17 bases between. As concerns this clone: As yet, its antigen is unknown.

13 Jbeta primers and 60 Vbeta primers were used for the PCR. Repertoires were generated with immunoSEQ multiplex PCR, while TCRdb's copy carries only in-frame clones and drops some. This sample's table has tens of thousands of clones. The sequence was obtained from a woman in her 30s in good health and CMV-seropositive. The chain links TRBV9 to TRBJ2-2; D possibly corresponds to TRBD2 (7 bases). The sample was PBMCs. CDR3 bases: TGTGCCAGCAGCCAAACCGCGGGGGCGGACGGGGAGCTGTTTTTT. It is translated as CASSQTAGADGELFF. Looking up the rest from reference TRBV9 and TRBJ2-2 gives the full variable domain: DSGVTQTPKHLITATGQRVTLRCSPRSGDLSVYWYQQSLDQGLQFLIQYYNGEERAKGNILERFSAQQFPDLHSELNLSSLELGDSALYFCASSQTAGADGELFFGEGSRLTVL.